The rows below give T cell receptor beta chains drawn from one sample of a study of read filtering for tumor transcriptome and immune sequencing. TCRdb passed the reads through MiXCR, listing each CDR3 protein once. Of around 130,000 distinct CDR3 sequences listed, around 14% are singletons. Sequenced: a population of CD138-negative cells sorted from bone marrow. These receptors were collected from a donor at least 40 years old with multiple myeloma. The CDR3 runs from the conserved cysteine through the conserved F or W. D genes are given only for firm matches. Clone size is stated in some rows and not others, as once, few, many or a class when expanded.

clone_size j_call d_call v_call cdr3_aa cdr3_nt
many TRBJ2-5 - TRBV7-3 CASSPSREETQYF TGTGCCAGCAGCCCCAGCCGGGAAGAGACCCAGTACTTC
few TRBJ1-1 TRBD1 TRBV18 CASSPPDRVVAFF TGTGCCAGCTCACCACCAGACAGGGTGGTGGCTTTCTTT
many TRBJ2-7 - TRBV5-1 CASSLARSSYEQYF TGCGCCAGCAGCTTGGCACGTAGCTCCTACGAGCAGTACTTC
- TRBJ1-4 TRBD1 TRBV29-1 CSAGQGDEKLFF TGCAGCGCCGGGCAGGGGGATGAAAAACTGTTTTTT
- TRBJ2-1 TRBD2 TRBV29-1 CSAAGTSGSVQFF TGCAGCGCTGCCGGGACTAGCGGGAGTGTGCAGTTCTTC
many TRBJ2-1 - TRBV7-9 CASRRRSGNEQFF TGTGCCTCACGGAGACGCTCGGGCAATGAGCAGTTCTTC
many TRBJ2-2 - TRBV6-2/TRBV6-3 CASSLGYTGELFF TGTGCCAGCAGTTTAGGGTACACCGGGGAGCTGTTTTTT
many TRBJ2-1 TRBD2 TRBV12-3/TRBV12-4 CASSSGLAGGNEQFF TGTGCCAGCAGTTCCGGACTAGCGGGAGGGAATGAGCAGTTCTTC
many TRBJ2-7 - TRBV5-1 CASSGHKAYEQYF TGCGCCAGCAGCGGACACAAGGCCTACGAGCAGTACTTC
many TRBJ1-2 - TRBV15 CATSRITGRDGYTF TGTGCCACCAGCAGGATCACGGGGAGAGATGGCTACACCTTC
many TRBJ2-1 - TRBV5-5 CASSLSPGGSYNEQFF TGTGCCAGCAGCTTGTCCCCGGGCGGCTCCTACAATGAGCAGTTCTTC
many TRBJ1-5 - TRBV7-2 CASSPPGSGNQPQHF TGTGCCAGCAGCCCCCCAGGATCTGGCAATCAGCCCCAGCATTTT
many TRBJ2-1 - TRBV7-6 CASSTRGGPNEQFF TGTGCCAGCAGCACTCGGGGAGGCCCCAATGAGCAGTTCTTC
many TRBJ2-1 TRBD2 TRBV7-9 CASSPRLAGLRYNEQFF TGTGCCAGCAGCCCAAGACTAGCGGGACTCCGATACAATGAGCAGTTCTTC
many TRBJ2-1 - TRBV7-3 CASSLIEGSEQFF TGTGCCAGCAGCTTAATCGAGGGGAGTGAGCAGTTCTTC
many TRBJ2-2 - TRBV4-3 CASSQDIQVLTGELFF TGCGCCAGCAGCCAAGATATCCAAGTTCTCACCGGGGAGCTGTTTTTT
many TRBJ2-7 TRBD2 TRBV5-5 CASSLELAVSYEQYF TGTGCCAGCAGCTTGGAACTAGCGGTCTCCTACGAGCAGTACTTC
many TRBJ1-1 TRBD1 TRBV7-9 CASSSRTGGAGDTEAFF TGTGCCAGCAGCTCCAGGACAGGAGGGGCCGGGGACACTGAAGCTTTCTTT
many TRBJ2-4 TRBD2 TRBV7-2 CASSRPGGGKNIQYF TGTGCCAGCAGCCGCCCGGGAGGTGGCAAAAACATTCAGTACTTC
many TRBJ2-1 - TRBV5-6 CASSLVRADEQFF TGTGCCAGCAGCTTGGTTCGAGCGGATGAGCAGTTCTTC
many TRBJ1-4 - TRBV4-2 CASSQGRQNEKLFF TGTGCCAGCAGCCAAGGCAGGCAGAATGAAAAACTGTTTTTT
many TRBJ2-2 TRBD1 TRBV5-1 CASSFTGAPNTGELFF TGCGCCAGCAGCTTCACAGGGGCCCCGAACACCGGGGAGCTGTTTTTT
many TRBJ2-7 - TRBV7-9 CASSLGYSEAYEQYF TGTGCCAGCAGCTTAGGGTACTCGGAAGCCTACGAGCAGTACTTC
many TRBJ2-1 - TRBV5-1 CASSLESGYNEQFF TGCGCCAGCAGCTTGGAAAGCGGCTACAATGAGCAGTTCTTC
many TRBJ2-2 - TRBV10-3 CAIRGTTNTGELFF TGTGCCATCAGAGGGACAACGAACACCGGGGAGCTGTTTTTT
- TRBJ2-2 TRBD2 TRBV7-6 CASSLASGLAENTGELFF TGTGCCAGCAGCTTAGCTTCCGGACTAGCGGAGAACACCGGGGAGCTGTTTTTT
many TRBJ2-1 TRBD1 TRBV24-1 CATSEWTGEGNEQFF TGTGCCACCAGTGAATGGACAGGGGAGGGCAATGAGCAGTTCTTC
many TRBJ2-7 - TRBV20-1 CSAKHGTAREQYF TGCAGTGCTAAACACGGGACCGCGCGCGAGCAGTACTTC
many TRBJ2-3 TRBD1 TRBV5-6 CASSLYDRARDPTDTQYF TGTGCCAGCAGCTTGTACGACAGGGCCAGGGATCCGACAGATACGCAGTATTTT
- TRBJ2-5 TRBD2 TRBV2 CASSAAQAGEETQYF TGTGCCAGCAGTGCGGCCCAAGCGGGAGAGGAGACCCAGTACTTC
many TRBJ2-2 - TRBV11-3 CASSLKPRPTNTGELFF TGTGCCAGCAGCTTAAAGCCACGACCGACGAACACCGGGGAGCTGTTTTTT
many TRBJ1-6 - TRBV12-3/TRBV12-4 CASSPGGGSPLHF TGTGCCAGCAGTCCCGGGGGAGGGTCACCCCTCCACTTT
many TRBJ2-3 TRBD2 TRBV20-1 CSARAPGLEFSDTQYF TGCAGTGCTAGAGCCCCGGGACTAGAATTTTCAGATACGCAGTATTTT
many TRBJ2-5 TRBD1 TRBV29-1 CSVRTGPRTQYF TGCAGCGTCCGGACAGGGCCCAGGACCCAGTACTTC
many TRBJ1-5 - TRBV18 CASSPRVNQPQHF TGTGCCAGCTCACCCAGGGTTAATCAGCCCCAGCATTTT
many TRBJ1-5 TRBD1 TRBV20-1 CSARGQGIRPQHF TGCAGTGCTCGGGGACAGGGGATACGGCCCCAGCATTTT
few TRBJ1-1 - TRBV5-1 CASWIIGITEAFF TGCGCCAGCTGGATCATAGGGATCACTGAAGCTTTCTTT
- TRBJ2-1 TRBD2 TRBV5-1 CASSFSSGRMINEQFF TGCGCCAGCAGCTTTTCTAGCGGGAGGATGATCAATGAGCAGTTCTTC
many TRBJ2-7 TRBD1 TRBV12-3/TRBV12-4 CASSLGTGITYEQYF TGTGCCAGCAGTTTAGGGACAGGTATAACCTACGAGCAGTACTTC
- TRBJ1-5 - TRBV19 CASNRVPHQPQHF TGTGCCAGTAACAGAGTTCCCCATCAGCCCCAGCATTTT
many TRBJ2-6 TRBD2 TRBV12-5 CASGSGTSGISGANVLTF TGTGCTAGTGGATCCGGGACTAGCGGAATCTCTGGGGCCAACGTCCTGACTTTC
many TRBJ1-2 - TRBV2 CASSVPLGGYTF TGTGCCAGCAGTGTGCCCCTTGGAGGCTACACCTTC
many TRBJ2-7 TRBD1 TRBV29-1 CSAGQGAYEQYF TGCAGCGCCGGACAGGGGGCCTACGAGCAGTACTTC
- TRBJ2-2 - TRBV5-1 CASSLEAAAGELFF TGCGCCAGCAGCTTGGAGGCAGCGGCCGGGGAGCTGTTTTTT
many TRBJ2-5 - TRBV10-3 CARGRKETQYF TGTGCCAGAGGACGGAAAGAGACCCAGTACTTC
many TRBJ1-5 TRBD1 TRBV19 CASSGTGINQPQHF TGTGCCAGCTCCGGGACAGGGATCAATCAGCCCCAGCATTTT
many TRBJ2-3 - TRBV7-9 CASTEQGSSTDTQYF TGTGCCAGCACCGAACAGGGTTCGAGCACAGATACGCAGTATTTT
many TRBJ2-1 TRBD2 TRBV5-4 CASSLGLAESDVRFF TGTGCCAGCAGCTTGGGACTAGCGGAGAGTGATGTTCGGTTCTTC